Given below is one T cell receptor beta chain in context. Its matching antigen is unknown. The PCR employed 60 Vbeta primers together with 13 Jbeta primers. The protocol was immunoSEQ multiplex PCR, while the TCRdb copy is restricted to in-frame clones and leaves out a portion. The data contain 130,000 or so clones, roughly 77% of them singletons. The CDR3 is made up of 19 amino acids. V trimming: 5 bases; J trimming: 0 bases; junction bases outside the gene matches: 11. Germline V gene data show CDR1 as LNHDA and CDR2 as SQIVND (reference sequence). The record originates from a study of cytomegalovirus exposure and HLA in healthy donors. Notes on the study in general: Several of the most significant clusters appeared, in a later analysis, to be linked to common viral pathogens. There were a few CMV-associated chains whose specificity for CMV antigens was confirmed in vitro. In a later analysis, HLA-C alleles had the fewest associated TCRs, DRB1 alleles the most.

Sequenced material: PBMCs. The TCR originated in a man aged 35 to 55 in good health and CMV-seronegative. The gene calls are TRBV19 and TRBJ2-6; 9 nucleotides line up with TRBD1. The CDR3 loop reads CASSLQPGQGSSGANVLTF. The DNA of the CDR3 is TGTGCCAGTAGTCTCCAACCGGGACAGGGAAGCTCTGGGGCCAACGTCCTGACTTTC.